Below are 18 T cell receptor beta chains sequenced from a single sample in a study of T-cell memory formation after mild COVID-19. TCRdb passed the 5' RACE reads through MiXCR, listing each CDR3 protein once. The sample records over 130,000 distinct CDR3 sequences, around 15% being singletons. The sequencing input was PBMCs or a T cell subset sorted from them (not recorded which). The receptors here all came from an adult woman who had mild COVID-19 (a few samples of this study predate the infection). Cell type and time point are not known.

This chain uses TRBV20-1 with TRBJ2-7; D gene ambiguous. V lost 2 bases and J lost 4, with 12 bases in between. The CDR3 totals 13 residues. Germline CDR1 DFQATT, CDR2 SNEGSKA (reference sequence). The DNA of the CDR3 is TGCAGTGCTAGACGGTCAGGTTCTTACGAGCAGTACTTC. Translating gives CSARRSGSYEQYF.

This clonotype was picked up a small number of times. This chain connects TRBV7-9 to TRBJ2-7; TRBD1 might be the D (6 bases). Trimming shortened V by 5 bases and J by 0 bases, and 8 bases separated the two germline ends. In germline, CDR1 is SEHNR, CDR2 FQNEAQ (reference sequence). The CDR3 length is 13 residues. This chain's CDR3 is CASSRTDSYEQYF. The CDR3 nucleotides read TGTGCCAGCAGCCGGACAGACTCCTACGAGCAGTACTTC. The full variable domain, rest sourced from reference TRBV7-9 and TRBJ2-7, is DTGVSQNPRHKITKRGQNVTFRCDPISEHNRLYWYRQTLGQGPEFLTYFQNEAQLEKSRLLSDRFSAERPKGSFSTLEIQRTEQGDSAMYLCASSRTDSYEQYFGPGTRLTVT.

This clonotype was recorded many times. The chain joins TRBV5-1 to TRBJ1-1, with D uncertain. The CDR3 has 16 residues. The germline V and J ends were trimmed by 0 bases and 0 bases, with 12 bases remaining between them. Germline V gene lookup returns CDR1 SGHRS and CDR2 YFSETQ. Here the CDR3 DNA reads TGCGCCAGCAGCTTGGAGGGTCCGGGGATGAACACTGAAGCTTTCTTT. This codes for CASSLEGPGMNTEAFF.

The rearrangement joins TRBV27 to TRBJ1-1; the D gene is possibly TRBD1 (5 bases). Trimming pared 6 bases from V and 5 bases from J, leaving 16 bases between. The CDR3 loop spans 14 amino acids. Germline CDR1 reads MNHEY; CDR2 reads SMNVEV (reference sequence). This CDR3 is CASRSGGAWTEAFF. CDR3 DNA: TGTGCCAGCAGATCCGGGGGTGCCTGGACTGAAGCTTTCTTT.

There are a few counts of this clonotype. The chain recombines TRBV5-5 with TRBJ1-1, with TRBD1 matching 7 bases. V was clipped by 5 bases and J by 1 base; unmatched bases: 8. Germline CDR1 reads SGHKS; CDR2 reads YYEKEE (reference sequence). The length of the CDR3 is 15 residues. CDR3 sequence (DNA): TGTGCCAGCAGGCCCTGGACAGGCTGGAACACTGAAGCTTTCTTT. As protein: CASRPWTGWNTEAFF.

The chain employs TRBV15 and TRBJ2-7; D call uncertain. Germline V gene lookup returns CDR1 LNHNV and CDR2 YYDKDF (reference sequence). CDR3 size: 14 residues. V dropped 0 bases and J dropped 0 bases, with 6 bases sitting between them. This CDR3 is CATSRDRSSYEQYF. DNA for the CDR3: TGTGCCACCAGCAGAGATAGGAGCTCCTACGAGCAGTACTTC.

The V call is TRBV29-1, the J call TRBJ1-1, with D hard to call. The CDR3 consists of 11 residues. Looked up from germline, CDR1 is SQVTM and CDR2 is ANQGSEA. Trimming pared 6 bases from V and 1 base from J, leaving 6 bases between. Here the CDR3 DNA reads TGCAGCGTATACACGAACACTGAAGCTTTCTTT. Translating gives CSVYTNTEAFF.

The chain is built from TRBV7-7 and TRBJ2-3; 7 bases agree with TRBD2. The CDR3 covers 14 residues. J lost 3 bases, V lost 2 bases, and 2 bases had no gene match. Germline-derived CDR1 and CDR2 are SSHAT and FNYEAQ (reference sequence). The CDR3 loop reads CASSLLGGTDTQYF. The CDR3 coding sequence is TGTGCCAGCAGCTTACTGGGGGGGACAGATACGCAGTATTTT.

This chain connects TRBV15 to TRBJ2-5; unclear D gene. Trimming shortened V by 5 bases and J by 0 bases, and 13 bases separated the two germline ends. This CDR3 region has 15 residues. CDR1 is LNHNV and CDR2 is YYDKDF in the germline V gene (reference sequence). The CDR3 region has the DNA TGTGCCACCAGCGTGGTCAGGCCGAACCAAGAGACCCAGTACTTC. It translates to CATSVVRPNQETQYF.

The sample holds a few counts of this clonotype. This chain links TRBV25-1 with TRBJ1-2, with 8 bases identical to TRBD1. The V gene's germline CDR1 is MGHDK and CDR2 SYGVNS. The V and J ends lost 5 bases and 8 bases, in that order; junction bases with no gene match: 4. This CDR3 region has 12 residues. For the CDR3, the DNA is TGTGCCAGCAGTCCAGGGGGCGGGGGCTACACCTTC. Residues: CASSPGGGGYTF.

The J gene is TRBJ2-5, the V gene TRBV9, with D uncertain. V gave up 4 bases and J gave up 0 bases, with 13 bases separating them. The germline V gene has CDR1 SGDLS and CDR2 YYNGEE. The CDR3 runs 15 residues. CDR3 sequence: CASSPYDSYQETQYF. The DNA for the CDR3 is TGTGCCAGCAGCCCCTATGACTCGTACCAAGAGACCCAGTACTTC.

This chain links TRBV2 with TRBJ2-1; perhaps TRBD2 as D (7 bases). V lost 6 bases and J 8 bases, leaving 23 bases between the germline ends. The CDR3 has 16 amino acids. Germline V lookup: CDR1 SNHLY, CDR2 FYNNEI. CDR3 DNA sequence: TGTGCCAGCAGGCCGGTCGGGAGCGGGACAAGGGATGAGCAGTTCTTC. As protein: CASRPVGSGTRDEQFF.

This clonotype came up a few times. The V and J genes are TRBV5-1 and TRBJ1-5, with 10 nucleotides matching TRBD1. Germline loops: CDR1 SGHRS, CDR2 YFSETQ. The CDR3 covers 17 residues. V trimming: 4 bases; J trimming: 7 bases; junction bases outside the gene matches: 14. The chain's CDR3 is CASSPGTGVTEGQPQHF. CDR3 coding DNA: TGCGCCAGCAGCCCAGGGACAGGGGTTACAGAGGGCCAGCCCCAGCATTTT.

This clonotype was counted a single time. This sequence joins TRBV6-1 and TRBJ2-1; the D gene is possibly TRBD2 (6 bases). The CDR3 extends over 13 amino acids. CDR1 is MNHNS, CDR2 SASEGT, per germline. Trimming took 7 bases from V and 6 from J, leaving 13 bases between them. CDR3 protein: CASTSMGGNEQFF. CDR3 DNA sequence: TGTGCCAGCACTTCGATGGGGGGCAATGAGCAGTTCTTC.

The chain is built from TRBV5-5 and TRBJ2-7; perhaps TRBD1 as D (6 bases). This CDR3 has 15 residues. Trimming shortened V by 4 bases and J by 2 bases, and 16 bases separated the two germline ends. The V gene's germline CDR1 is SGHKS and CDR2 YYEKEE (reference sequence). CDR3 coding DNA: TGTGCCAGCAGCCCCCCCACAGGGAACCCCTACGAGCAGTACTTC. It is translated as CASSPPTGNPYEQYF.

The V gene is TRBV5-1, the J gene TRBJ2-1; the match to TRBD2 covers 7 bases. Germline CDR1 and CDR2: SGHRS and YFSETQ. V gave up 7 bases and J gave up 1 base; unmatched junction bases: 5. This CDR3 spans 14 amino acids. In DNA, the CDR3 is TGCGCCAGCTCTCTAGCGGAATCCTACAATGAGCAGTTCTTC. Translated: CASSLAESYNEQFF.

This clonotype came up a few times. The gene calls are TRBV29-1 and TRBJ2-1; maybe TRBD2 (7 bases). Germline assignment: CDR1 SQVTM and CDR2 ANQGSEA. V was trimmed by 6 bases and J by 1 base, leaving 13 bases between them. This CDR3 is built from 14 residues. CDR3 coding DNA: TGCAGCGTCCTAGAGGGGGGGTCCTACAATGAGCAGTTCTTC. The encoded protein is CSVLEGGSYNEQFF.

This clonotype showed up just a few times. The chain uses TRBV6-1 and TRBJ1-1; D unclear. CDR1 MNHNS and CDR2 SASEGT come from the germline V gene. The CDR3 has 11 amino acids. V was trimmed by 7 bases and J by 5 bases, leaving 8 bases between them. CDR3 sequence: CASTLVTEAFF. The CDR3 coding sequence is TGTGCCAGCACCCTGGTTACTGAAGCTTTCTTT.